This T cell receptor (beta chain) was retrieved from a study of T cells after yellow fever vaccination. Whole-study results and caveats: On re-exposure, the response was weaker but peaked faster, at day 5 versus 15. Most primary-vaccination clones recurred post-booster (about 96% CD4, about 87% CD8). CD4 and CD8 compartments shared a small share of clonotypes.

CDR3 length equals 15 residues. V was cut by 6 bases and J by 1 base, with 13 bases left in between. Germline values: CDR1 SGHRS, CDR2 YFSETQ. Comments on this clonotype: Its antigen is undetermined.

From the 5' RACE reads, TCRdb called clonotypes with MiXCR, one entry per CDR3 protein. The sample shows about 340,000 distinct CDR3 sequences, 3% to 4.5% of them seen only once. This receptor was obtained from a man younger than 30 who received the YFV17D yellow fever vaccine. This rearrangement joins TRBV5-1 to TRBJ2-2; no clear D gene. The specimen comprised PBMCs, sampled 5 days after the yellow fever booster vaccination. Written as DNA, the CDR3 is TGCGCCAGCACGCGCAAGCCACAGAACACCGGGGAGCTGTTTTTT. Translating gives CASTRKPQNTGELFF.